A single sample is the source of the 24 T cell receptor beta chains below, sequenced in a study of cytomegalovirus exposure and HLA in healthy donors. The PCR made use of 60 Vbeta and 13 Jbeta primers. The data were produced by immunoSEQ multiplex PCR, yet TCRdb's version contains in-frame clones alone and is incomplete. Of almost 200,000 clones in the sample, 70% to 80% were seen once. The specimen was PBMCs. The receptors come from a male donor in good health and CMV-seropositive.

The chain uses TRBV5-1 and TRBJ2-5; no clear D gene. Germline CDR1 is SGHRS and CDR2 is YFSETQ. Trimming removed 0 bases from V and 4 bases from J, with 7 bases in between. This CDR3 is built from 13 residues. DNA of the CDR3: TGCGCCAGCAGCTTGGGAGCTTTAGAGACCCAGTACTTC. It codes for CASSLGALETQYF.

The V gene is TRBV25-1, the J gene TRBJ2-1, with TRBD2 matching over 8 bases. Per the germline V gene, CDR1 is MGHDK and CDR2 is SYGVNS. With V trimmed by 1 base and J by 3 bases, 5 bases remained unmatched. The CDR3 is made up of 16 amino acids. The CDR3 DNA sequence: TGTGCCAGCAGTGAATTCACAGCGGGGGACTACAATGAGCAGTTCTTC. Protein sequence: CASSEFTAGDYNEQFF. The full variable domain, its missing parts supplied by reference TRBV25-1 and TRBJ2-1, is EADIYQTPRYLVIGTGKKITLECSQTMGHDKMYWYQQDPGMELHLIHYSYGVNSTEKGDLSSESTVSRIRTEHFPLTLESARPSHTSQYLCASSEFTAGDYNEQFFGPGTRLTVL.

The chain joins TRBV9 to TRBJ2-3; D possibly corresponds to TRBD2 (5 bases). CDR1 SGDLS and CDR2 YYNGEE come from the germline V gene. V was shortened by 6 bases and J by 3 bases, with 14 bases between the two germline ends. This CDR3 has 14 residues. The CDR3 sequence: CASNPVGVTDTQYF. The CDR3 DNA reads as TGTGCCAGCAACCCCGTCGGGGTAACAGATACGCAGTATTTT.

This chain links TRBV28 with TRBJ1-5; 9 bases align to TRBD1. V dropped 6 bases and J dropped 3; count of bases not matched to a gene: 9. Germline V CDR1 and CDR2: MDHEN, SYDVKM. The CDR3 is 16 residues long. CDR3 loop: CASSTYGTGLNQPQHF. CDR3 nucleotide sequence: TGTGCCAGCAGCACTTACGGGACAGGGCTCAATCAGCCCCAGCATTTT.

The J gene is TRBJ2-1, the V gene TRBV2; D call uncertain. The ends were cut back, 3 bases at V and 8 bases at J, with 11 bases in the middle. Germline values: CDR1 SNHLY, CDR2 FYNNEI. The CDR3 has 13 amino acids. Here the CDR3 reads CASSEVLPHEQFF. The CDR3 bases are TGTGCCAGCAGTGAGGTACTGCCCCATGAGCAGTTCTTC.

CDR3: CASRRDRTERELFF. The CDR3 nucleotides are TGCGCCAGCAGACGGGACAGAACAGAGCGGGAGCTGTTTTTT. This chain uses TRBV5-1 with TRBJ2-2; the match to TRBD1 covers 7 bases. CDR1 is SGHRS, CDR2 YFSETQ, per germline. Germline trimming cut 5 bases from V and 9 bases from J; bases unmatched to any gene: 10. The CDR3 length is 14 residues.

This clone was picked up a small number of times. Other DNA sequences within the sample encode an identical CDR3. This rearrangement joins TRBV6-5 to TRBJ1-4; D remains unclear. Trimming pared 7 bases from V and 7 bases from J, leaving 16 bases between. Germline assignment: CDR1 MNHEY and CDR2 SVGAGI. CDR3 length equals 14 residues. The CDR3 reads CASNGGRLSEKLFF. The CDR3, as DNA: TGTGCCAGCAACGGAGGACGGCTGAGTGAAAAACTGTTTTTT.

The chain joins TRBV19 to TRBJ2-1; D is ambiguous. Looked up from germline, CDR1 is LNHDA and CDR2 is SQIVND (reference sequence). The CDR3 covers 16 residues. V was trimmed by 0 bases and J by 2 bases, leaving 11 bases between them. CDR3 residues: CASSIDGQNTYNEQFF. CDR3 coding DNA: TGTGCCAGTAGTATAGATGGGCAGAACACCTACAATGAGCAGTTCTTC. The full variable domain, with the rest looked up from reference TRBV19 and TRBJ2-1, is DGGITQSPKYLFRKEGQNVTLSCEQNLNHDAMYWYRQDPGQGLRLIYYSQIVNDFQKGDIAEGYSVSREKKESFPLTVTSAQKNPTAFYLCASSIDGQNTYNEQFFGPGTRLTVL.

The chain uses TRBV4-1 and TRBJ2-1; no reliable D call. The germline gives CDR1 MGHRA, CDR2 YSYEKL. The CDR3 length is 13 residues. V gave up 0 bases and J gave up 8 bases, with 8 bases separating them. The CDR3 reads CASSQDGLDEQFF. The CDR3, as DNA: TGCGCCAGCAGCCAAGATGGGCTGGATGAGCAGTTCTTC.

The chain employs TRBV6-5 and TRBJ2-5, with 13 positions matching TRBD2. Germline V gene sequence: CDR1 MNHEY, CDR2 SVGAGI. CDR3 size: 15 residues. The V and J ends lost 5 bases and 11 bases, in that order; junction bases with no gene match: 11. Here the CDR3 reads CASSARLAGGREQYF. The DNA for the CDR3 is TGTGCCAGCAGTGCAAGACTAGCGGGAGGACGGGAGCAGTACTTC.

As to this clone: This sample also contains other DNA sequences that code for the same CDR3. The chain recombines TRBV5-4 with TRBJ2-1; TRBD2 agrees at 8 bases. Unmatched junction bases numbered 1, after V lost 2 bases and J lost 0 bases. The germline V gene encodes CDR1 SGHNT and CDR2 YYREEE (reference sequence). The CDR3 loop spans 15 amino acids. This CDR3 is CASSLSGSSYNEQFF. The DNA of the CDR3 is TGTGCCAGCAGCTTAAGCGGGAGCTCCTACAATGAGCAGTTCTTC.

This clone has a handful of counts. The chain combines TRBV18 with TRBJ2-3, with 8 bases identical to TRBD2. V shed 2 bases, J shed 1 base, and the junction held 8 bases outside the gene matches. Germline CDR1 reads KGHSH; CDR2 reads LQKENI. The CDR3 spans 17 residues. The CDR3 reads CASSPAGAGGRTDTQYF. The CDR3 DNA is TGTGCCAGCTCACCAGCTGGGGCGGGAGGTCGCACAGATACGCAGTATTTT.

The chain links TRBV5-1 to TRBJ2-5; D unclear. CDR3 length equals 13 residues. CDR1 and CDR2 from the germline V gene are SGHRS and YFSETQ. V was pared by 0 bases and J by 3 bases, with 6 bases between. CDR3 DNA sequence: TGCGCCAGCAGCTTGGCCCCAGAAGAGACCCAGTACTTC. Protein: CASSLAPEETQYF.

This clone was detected only a few times. The rearrangement joins TRBV21-1 to TRBJ2-4; TRBD1 reflects the table's D call only, with no check against the DNA. TRBV21-1 is a documented pseudogene. The CDR3 runs to 15 residues. In nucleotides, the CDR3 is TGTGCCAGCAGCATACGGACAGTAGCCAAAAACATTCAGTACTTC. Amino acid sequence: CASSIRTVAKNIQYF.

The rearrangement uses TRBV2 and TRBJ1-1; no definite D call. Trimming pared 8 bases from V and 1 base from J, leaving 11 bases between. The germline V gene has CDR1 SNHLY and CDR2 FYNNEI. CDR3 length equals 13 residues. The DNA for the CDR3 is TGTGCCAGCCTCGGGAGATCGAACACTGAAGCTTTCTTT. Protein sequence: CASLGRSNTEAFF.

This clone has only a few counts. The V call is TRBV5-1, the J call TRBJ2-1; the match to TRBD2 covers 10 bases. Germline loops: CDR1 SGHRS, CDR2 YFSETQ. There are 16 residues in the CDR3. With 0 bases clipped from V and 8 bases from J, the junction kept 8 bases outside the gene matches. As DNA, the CDR3 is TGCGCCAGCAGCTTGGCCGAGCGGGGGGGCGTCTATGAGCAGTTCTTC. Protein product: CASSLAERGGVYEQFF.

The rearrangement joins TRBV25-1 to TRBJ1-2; weak D call: TRBD1 (5 bases). Per germline, CDR1 MGHDK and CDR2 SYGVNS. Trimming shortened V by 3 bases and J by 2 bases, and 13 bases separated the two germline ends. The CDR3 covers 15 residues. In DNA form, the CDR3 reads TGTGCCAGCAGTGATTGGGGAGGGGAGAACTATGGCTACACCTTC. This sequence encodes CASSDWGGENYGYTF.

This sequence joins TRBV5-1 and TRBJ2-1; weak D call: TRBD2 (5 bases). Deletions cut 6 bases from V and 6 bases from J, with 16 bases between. The CDR3 is made up of 14 amino acids. Germline loops: CDR1 SGHRS, CDR2 YFSETQ. The CDR3, as DNA: TGCGCCAGCAAAGGAGCGGACTCTTTCAATGAGCAGTTCTTC. Protein product: CASKGADSFNEQFF.

The chain couples TRBV5-6 to TRBJ2-7, with 7 bases identical to TRBD1. CDR3 length equals 15 residues. From germline, CDR1 is SGHDT and CDR2 YYEEEE. V shed 4 bases, J shed 2 bases, and the junction held 9 bases outside the gene matches. CDR3 sequence (DNA): TGTGCCAGCAGCCGCCGGGACAGCAAACCCTACGAGCAGTACTTC. Translating it yields CASSRRDSKPYEQYF. The full variable domain, rest sourced from reference TRBV5-6 and TRBJ2-7, is DAGVTQSPTHLIKTRGQQVTLRCSPKSGHDTVSWYQQALGQGPQFIFQYYEEEERQRGNFPDRFSGHQFPNYSSELNVNALLLGDSALYLCASSRRDSKPYEQYFGPGTRLTVT.

This clone was found a few times. The chain has TRBV5-1 and TRBJ2-1; TRBD1 aligns across 7 bases. CDR3 size: 15 residues. J gave up 5 bases and V 5 bases, and 10 bases lay outside the gene matches. Germline CDR1 is SGHRS and CDR2 is YFSETQ. This CDR3 reads CASRHGRDSNNEQFF. Here the CDR3 DNA reads TGCGCCAGCAGGCATGGTCGGGACAGTAACAATGAGCAGTTCTTC.

This rearrangement joins TRBV6-1 to TRBJ1-2, with TRBD1 identical over 8 bases. The CDR3 sequence is 12 residues long. CDR1 and CDR2 from the germline V gene are MNHNS and SASEGT. V shed 8 bases, J shed 10 bases, and the junction held 9 bases outside the gene matches. The CDR3 region is CASLVDRVLYTF. CDR3 in DNA: TGTGCCAGCTTAGTGGACAGGGTGCTCTACACCTTC.

This chain connects TRBV6-5 to TRBJ2-3; no clear D gene. V was cut by 4 bases and J by 6 bases, with 8 bases left in between. The CDR3 length is 12 residues. Germline V CDR1 and CDR2: MNHEY, SVGAGI. CDR3 region: CASSSTRDTQYF. CDR3 DNA: TGTGCCAGCAGTTCAACCCGGGATACGCAGTATTTT.

The J gene is TRBJ1-4, the V gene TRBV6-5; no clear D. This CDR3 comprises 15 residues. Germline CDR1 reads MNHEY; CDR2 reads SVGAGI. The V and J ends lost 0 bases and 0 bases respectively, with 5 bases between them. Here the CDR3 DNA reads TGTGCCAGCAGTTACTCCGGAGCAACTAATGAAAAACTGTTTTTT. Amino acid sequence: CASSYSGATNEKLFF.

This clone was found a few times. This rearrangement joins TRBV18 to TRBJ2-7; D perhaps matches TRBD1 (6 bases). The CDR3 spans 15 residues. The germline CDR1 and CDR2 sequences are KGHSH and LQKENI. The V gene lost 2 bases and the J gene lost 1 base, with 12 bases spanning the gap. The CDR3 here is CASSPDPGHSYEQYF. CDR3 in DNA: TGTGCCAGCTCACCAGATCCGGGACATTCCTACGAGCAGTACTTC.